This T cell receptor (beta chain) derives from a study of blood T cell repertoires in COVID-19. Across the study: Whether acute or convalescent, the COVID-19 samples came from the United States, Italy and Spain. T cells, B-cell-depleted T cells, or PBMCs provided the cDNA or gDNA that served as material.

The table came from immunoSEQ multiplex PCR; TCRdb's copy has only in-frame clones and leaves some out. The table includes approximately 250,000 clones, just under 90% detected once. On this clone itself: Other DNA sequences of this sample code for an identical CDR3.

Trimming cost V 3 bases and J 0 bases, with 8 bases left between them. Germline CDR1 reads SNHLY; CDR2 reads FYNNEI. The CDR3 is made up of 14 amino acids. Allocation to cohorts depended on clinical history reported by the participants. The chain combines TRBV2 with TRBJ1-1; TRBD1 is a possible D gene (5 bases). The sequence derives from a woman aged 30 to 39 with acute COVID-19. Material: PBMCs or T cells enriched from blood (not recorded which). In DNA form, the CDR3 reads TGTGCCAGCAGTGAGCAGGGTATGAACACTGAAGCTTTCTTT. Protein product: CASSEQGMNTEAFF.